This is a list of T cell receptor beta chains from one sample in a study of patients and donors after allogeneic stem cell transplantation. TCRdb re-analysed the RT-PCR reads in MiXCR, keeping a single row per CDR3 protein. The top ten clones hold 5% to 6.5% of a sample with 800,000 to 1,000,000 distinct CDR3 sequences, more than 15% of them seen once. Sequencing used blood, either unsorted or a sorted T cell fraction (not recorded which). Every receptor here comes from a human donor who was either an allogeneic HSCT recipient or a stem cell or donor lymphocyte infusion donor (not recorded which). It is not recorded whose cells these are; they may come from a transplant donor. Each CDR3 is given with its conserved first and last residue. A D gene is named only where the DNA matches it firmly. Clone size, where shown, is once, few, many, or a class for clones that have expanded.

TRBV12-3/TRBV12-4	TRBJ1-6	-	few	TGTGCCAGCAGTTTAGCGGGCCTTCAAGGGTCACCCCTCCACTTT	CASSLAGLQGSPLHF
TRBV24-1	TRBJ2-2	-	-	TGTGCCACCAATGGCCTTCTCAACACCGGGGAGCTGTTTTTT	CATNGLLNTGELFF
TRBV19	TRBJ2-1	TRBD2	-	TGTGCCAGTAGTACCCGACTAGCGGTGACCTACAATGAGCAGTTCTTC	CASSTRLAVTYNEQFF
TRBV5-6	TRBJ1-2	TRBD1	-	TGTGCCAGCAGCTCGGGACAGGGTCTCTTACTCTATGGCTACACCTTC	CASSSGQGLLLYGYTF
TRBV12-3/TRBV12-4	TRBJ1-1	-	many	TGTGCCAGCAGTTTAGGCAGGGTTGTTATCACTGAAGCTTTCTTT	CASSLGRVVITEAFF
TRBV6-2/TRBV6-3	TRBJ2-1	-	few	TGTGCCAGCAGCCATGCCCTAGAGGGCCATGAGCAGTTCTTC	CASSHALEGHEQFF
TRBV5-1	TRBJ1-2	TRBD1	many	TGCGCCAGCAGCTTGGGGGACAGCATCGCCTATGGCTACACCTTC	CASSLGDSIAYGYTF
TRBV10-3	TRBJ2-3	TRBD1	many	TGTGCCATCAGTGTAGGACAGGGGAGCACAGATACGCAGTATTTT	CAISVGQGSTDTQYF
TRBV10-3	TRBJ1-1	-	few	TGTGCCATCAGTGAGTCGATCACTGAAGCTTTCTTT	CAISESITEAFF
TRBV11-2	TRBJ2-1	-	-	TGTGCCTGTAGGAGGATTGAAACCTACAATGAGCAGTTCTTC	CACRRIETYNEQFF
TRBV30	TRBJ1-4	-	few	TGTGCCTGGAGTGTAAATGAAAAACTGTTTTTT	CAWSVNEKLFF
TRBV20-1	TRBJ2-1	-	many	TGCAGTGCTAGAGGCGGAACCTACAATGAGCAGTTCTTC	CSARGGTYNEQFF
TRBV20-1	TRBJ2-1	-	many	TGCAGTGCTAGTCTGCCCAGCGGTGGGTATAAGGGTGAGCAGTTCTTC	CSASLPSGGYKGEQFF
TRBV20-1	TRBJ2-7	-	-	TGCAGTGCTTACGGGACGGGGCTTAGAGAGCAGTACTTC	CSAYGTGLREQYF
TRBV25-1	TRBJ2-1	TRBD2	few	TGTGCCAGCAGTGAAACGAGCGGGAGACGCGGTTCTGAGCAGTTCTTC	CASSETSGRRGSEQFF
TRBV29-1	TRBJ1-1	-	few	TGCAGCGTTGAAGATCGTCCGGGGGGGGTGAACACTGAAGCTTTCTTT	CSVEDRPGGVNTEAFF
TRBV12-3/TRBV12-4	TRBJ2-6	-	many	TGTGCCAGCAGTTTGCGCCTCTCTGGGGCCAACGTCCTGACTTTC	CASSLRLSGANVLTF
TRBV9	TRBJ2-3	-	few	TGTGCCAGCAGCACCACCGTAGGGGGTACGCAGTATTTT	CASSTTVGGTQYF
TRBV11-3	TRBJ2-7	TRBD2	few	TGTGCCAGCAGCTACCCAGCGGGAGTCAAATACGAGCAGTACTTC	CASSYPAGVKYEQYF
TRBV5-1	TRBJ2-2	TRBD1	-	TGCGCCAGCAGCACGACAGGGTCGTACACCGGGGAGCTGTTTTTT	CASSTTGSYTGELFF
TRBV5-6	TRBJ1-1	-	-	TGTGCCAGCAGCCAGGGGCCCCTCCGGAACACTGAAGCTTTCTTT	CASSQGPLRNTEAFF
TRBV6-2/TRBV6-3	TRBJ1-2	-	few	TGTGCCAGCAGTTTCCCGGGACTCGATGGCTACACCTTC	CASSFPGLDGYTF
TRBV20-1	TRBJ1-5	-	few	TGCAGTGCTTGGGCGGGGACGGGGAAAAAACAGCCCCAGCATTTT	CSAWAGTGKKQPQHF
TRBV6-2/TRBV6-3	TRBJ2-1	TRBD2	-	TGTGCCAGCAGTTCGCGGGGGGGAAGGTATGAGCAGTTCTTC	CASSSRGGRYEQFF
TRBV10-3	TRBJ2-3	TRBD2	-	TGTGCCATTGGGACGGGGGGGCAGTATTTT	CAIGTGGQYF
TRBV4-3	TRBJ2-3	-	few	TGCGCCAGCAGCCAAGGACCGGGGGGCGCAGATACGCAGTATTTT	CASSQGPGGADTQYF
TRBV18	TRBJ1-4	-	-	TGTGCCAGCTCACCACCCGGGGAGAGGGGTGAAAAACTGTTTTTT	CASSPPGERGEKLFF
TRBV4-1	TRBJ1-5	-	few	TGCGCCAGCAGCCCAAGGGCAGGGTGGAGCAATCAGCCCCAGCATTTT	CASSPRAGWSNQPQHF
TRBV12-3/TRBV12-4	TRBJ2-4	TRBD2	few	TGTGCCAGCAGTCCCACTAGCGGGGGGGCCAAAAACATTCAGTACTTC	CASSPTSGGAKNIQYF
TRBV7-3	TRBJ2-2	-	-	TGTGCCAGCAGCTTAATTTCCGGCAGGGCCGGGGAGCTGTTTTTT	CASSLISGRAGELFF
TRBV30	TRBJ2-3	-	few	TGTGCCGTAATCACAGATACGCAGTATTTT	CAVITDTQYF
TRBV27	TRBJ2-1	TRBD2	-	TGTGCCAGCAGTTCGGGACTAGCGGGGGGGACCTACAATGAGCAGTTCTTC	CASSSGLAGGTYNEQFF
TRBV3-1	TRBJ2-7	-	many	TGTGCCAGCAGTAGGACTGGGGAGCAGTACTTC	CASSRTGEQYF
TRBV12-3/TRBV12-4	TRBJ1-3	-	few	TGTGCCAGCAGCTCAGACAGTTCTCGCAACACCATATATTTT	CASSSDSSRNTIYF
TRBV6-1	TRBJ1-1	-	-	TGTGCCATCGGACAGCAGAACACTGAAGCTTTCTTT	CAIGQQNTEAFF
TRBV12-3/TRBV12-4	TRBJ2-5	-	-	TGTGCCAGCAGACCTAGCGTATCCCCAGAGACCCAGTACTTC	CASRPSVSPETQYF
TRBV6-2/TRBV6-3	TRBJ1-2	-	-	TGTGCCAGCAGTTACGAGGGGATAGAGGGCTACACCTTC	CASSYEGIEGYTF
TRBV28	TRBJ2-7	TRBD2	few	TGTGCCAGCAGTTTACCACTGCTAGCGGGACCCCCGCGGCTCGAGCAGTACTTC	CASSLPLLAGPPRLEQYF
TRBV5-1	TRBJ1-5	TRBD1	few	TGCGCCAGCAGCAGACAAGGGGGCTTCAATCAGCCCCAGCATTTT	CASSRQGGFNQPQHF
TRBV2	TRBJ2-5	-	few	TGTGCCAGCACTGGGGGAAGGGAAGAGACCCAGTACTTC	CASTGGREETQYF
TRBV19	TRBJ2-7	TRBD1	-	TGTGCCAGTAGTGACCACGGACAGGGGGATTACGAGCAGTACTTC	CASSDHGQGDYEQYF
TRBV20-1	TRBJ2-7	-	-	TGCAGTGCTACCACCGGGACGGAGTCCTACGAGCAGTACTTC	CSATTGTESYEQYF
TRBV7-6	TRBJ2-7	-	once	TGTGCCAGCAGCTTAGAAGTATCTGGGCTTGGCGAGCAGTACTTC	CASSLEVSGLGEQYF
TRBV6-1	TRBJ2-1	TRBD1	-	TGTGCCAGCAGTGAAGCGCCAGGGACAGGGAACGATGAGCAGTTCTTC	CASSEAPGTGNDEQFF
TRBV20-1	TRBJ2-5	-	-	TGCAGCCCATGGGCGAGCCAGGGGGAGACCCAGTACTTC	CSPWASQGETQYF
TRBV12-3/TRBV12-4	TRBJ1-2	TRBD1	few	TGTGCCAGCAGTACAAGCACACAGGGGTTCTATGGCTACACCTTC	CASSTSTQGFYGYTF
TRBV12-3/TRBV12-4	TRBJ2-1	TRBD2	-	TGTGCCAGCATCACTAGCGGGAGCGATGAGCAGTTCTTC	CASITSGSDEQFF
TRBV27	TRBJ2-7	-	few	TGTGCCAGCAGTGCCCAACTACGGGCCGAGCAGTACTTC	CASSAQLRAEQYF
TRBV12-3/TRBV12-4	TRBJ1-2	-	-	TGTGCCAGCAGCCCCTCCACCGACAGGACCTATGGCTACACCTTC	CASSPSTDRTYGYTF
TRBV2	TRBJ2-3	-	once	TGTGCCAGCAGTGAAACGTACGGGGCAGATACGCAGTATTTT	CASSETYGADTQYF
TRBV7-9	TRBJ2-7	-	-	TGTGCCAGCAGCTTACCGGGTGGGGGTAGGTCCTACGAGCAGTACTTC	CASSLPGGGRSYEQYF
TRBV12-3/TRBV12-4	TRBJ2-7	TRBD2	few	TGTGCCAGCAGTAGTAAGGGAGGGCACGAGCAGTACTTC	CASSSKGGHEQYF
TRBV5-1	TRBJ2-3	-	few	TGCGCCAGCAGCTTGGAACAGCCTCGCACAGATACGCAGTATTTT	CASSLEQPRTDTQYF
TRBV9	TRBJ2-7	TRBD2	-	TGTGCCAGCAGCGCAGGGCCCAGCGGGGGGTACTACGAGCAGTACTTC	CASSAGPSGGYYEQYF
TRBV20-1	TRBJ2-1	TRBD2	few	TGCAGTGCTAGAGCACCGAACGGGGGGGAAGGGTCGGATGAGCAGTTCTTC	CSARAPNGGEGSDEQFF